This TCR beta chain was sequenced in a study of post-analysis software for immune sequencing data. Turning to the study itself: Relapsing-remitting, secondary progressive and progressive-relapsing courses of multiple sclerosis were included.

The TCR beta cDNA libraries contained unique molecular identifiers. TCRdb ran MiXCR on the PCR reads and lists one entry per CDR3 protein. In the table there are fewer than 850,000 distinct CDR3 sequences, less than 35% of which are singletons. In its sample, this clonotype was seen a few times. What it recognizes is unknown. Study observations and caveats: Among 4 or 5 TRBV segments more frequent in patients than controls were TRBV5-6, TRBV5-1 and TRBV20-1.

Trimming removed 5 bases at V and 7 bases at J, with 15 bases between. This CDR3 has 14 amino acids. This TCR was sampled from a girl aged 10 to 17 with multiple sclerosis. The sequencing sample was made of blood. The V and J genes are TRBV12-3 or TRBV12-4 and TRBJ2-4; perhaps D is TRBD1 or TRBD2 (5 bases each). CDR3 sequence reads: CASSIGTVWNIQYF. In DNA, the CDR3 is TGTGCCAGCAGTATAGGGACGGTCTGGAACATTCAGTACTTC.